This T cell receptor beta chain was obtained from a study of response to subunit inactivated influenza vaccine. A single record per CDR3 protein comes from TCRdb applying MiXCR to the RT-PCR reads. The data show more than 200,000 distinct CDR3 sequences, 10% to 15% seen once. The CDR3 spans 15 residues. V shed 3 bases, J shed 2 bases, and the junction held 7 bases outside the gene matches. CDR1 and CDR2 (germline): MDHEN, SYDVKM. This chain joins TRBV28 and TRBJ2-7, with 7 bases aligning to TRBD1. The receptor was isolated from a man in his forties or fifties who received an inactivated influenza vaccine. Sample: non-naive T cells sorted from PBMCs, taken roughly 15 days before vaccination. CDR3 sequence (DNA): TGTGCCAGCAGTTTGGGTTGGACAGGACCCTACGAGCAGTACTTC. Residues: CASSLGWTGPYEQYF.